The 27 T cell receptor beta chains below all came from one sample that was sequenced in a study of blood T cell repertoires in COVID-19. Sequenced by immunoSEQ multiplex PCR; TCRdb stores in-frame clones only, minus some. The sample consists of 250,000 to 400,000 clones, 70% to 90% of them appearing once. The source material was peripheral blood. These receptors were obtained from a woman in her twenties or thirties with COVID-19, enrolled during active disease.

The gene calls are TRBV15 and TRBJ1-2, with D possibly being TRBD1 (6 bases). CDR3 length: 15 amino acids. Germline assignment: CDR1 LNHNV and CDR2 YYDKDF (reference sequence). V shed 0 bases and J shed 4 bases, with 12 bases lying between them. The CDR3 DNA is TGTGCCACCAGCAGAGATAGTACAGGGCCCTATGGCTACACCTTC. Amino acid sequence: CATSRDSTGPYGYTF.

The V gene is TRBV5-1, the J gene TRBJ1-4; D might be TRBD1 (6 bases). Germline V gene data show CDR1 as SGHRS and CDR2 as YFSETQ. V was clipped by 3 bases and J by 6 bases, with 15 bases between them. CDR3 length equals 15 residues. CDR3 sequence: CASSSRGGADEKLFF. CDR3 nucleotide sequence: TGCGCCAGCAGCTCGAGGGGGGGCGCGGATGAAAAACTGTTTTTT.

V and J are TRBV9 and TRBJ2-5; 9 bases fit TRBD2. Per the germline V gene, CDR1 is SGDLS and CDR2 is YYNGEE. This CDR3 has 17 amino acids. V shed 4 bases, J shed 1 base, and the junction held 11 bases outside the gene matches. This chain's CDR3 is CASSPRLGRGGQETQYF. The CDR3 DNA reads as TGTGCCAGCAGCCCCCGGTTGGGGCGGGGGGGCCAAGAGACCCAGTACTTC.

The chain links TRBV7-3 to TRBJ1-1, with D possibly TRBD1 on 6 matching bases. Deletions cut 5 bases from V and 1 base from J, with 17 bases between. Germline V gene lookup returns CDR1 SGHTA and CDR2 FQGTGA. This CDR3 comprises 16 residues. The CDR3: CASSRIRGAQNTEAFF. The CDR3, as DNA: TGTGCCAGCAGCCGAATACGGGGGGCACAGAACACTGAAGCTTTCTTT.

This clone came up a few times. V gene TRBV6-1 combines with J gene TRBJ1-2; unclear D gene. The V gene's germline CDR1 is MNHNS and CDR2 SASEGT. This CDR3 has 14 residues. Between the trimmed V and J ends, which lost 1 base and 6 bases, there was a span of 12 bases. The CDR3 spells CASSEGYRSDGYTF. The CDR3 DNA reads as TGTGCCAGCAGTGAAGGATACCGATCGGATGGCTACACCTTC.

This clone appeared a few times. This chain connects TRBV28 to TRBJ1-1; no definite D call. V lost 5 bases to trimming and J lost 3 bases, with 13 bases between them. CDR1 is MDHEN, CDR2 SYDVKM, per germline. The CDR3 runs to 14 residues. CDR3 residues: CASSLLDKDTEAFF. DNA for the CDR3: TGTGCCAGCAGTCTACTTGACAAGGACACTGAAGCTTTCTTT.

The chain links TRBV12-3 or TRBV12-4 to TRBJ2-2, with 7 nucleotides matching TRBD2. The CDR3 contains 12 residues. J lost 6 bases, V lost 6 bases, and 1 base had no gene match. CDR3 nucleotide sequence: TGTGCCAGCAGCGGGGGGTCCGGGGAGCTGTTTTTT. Its protein product is CASSGGSGELFF.

This chain joins TRBV30 and TRBJ1-6; TRBD1 matches 8 bases. Germline V gene data show CDR1 as GTSNPN and CDR2 as SVGIG (reference sequence). The CDR3 contains 14 residues. V was clipped by 0 bases and J by 7 bases; unmatched bases: 2. This CDR3 reads CAWSVGTGNSPLHF. CDR3 DNA sequence: TGTGCCTGGAGTGTCGGGACAGGAAATTCACCCCTCCACTTT.

Only a few counts were recorded for this clone. The V and J genes are TRBV28 and TRBJ1-4; the D gene is possibly TRBD1 (6 bases). Trimming shortened V by 6 bases and J by 0 bases, and 8 bases separated the two germline ends. The germline CDR1 and CDR2 sequences are MDHEN and SYDVKM. The CDR3 length is 14 residues. CDR3 sequence: CASSTGSTNEKLFF. In DNA form, the CDR3 reads TGTGCCAGCAGCACAGGGTCAACTAATGAAAAACTGTTTTTT. Full variable domain (rest looked up from reference TRBV28 and TRBJ1-4): DVKVTQSSRYLVKRTGEKVFLECVQDMDHENMFWYRQDPGLGLRLIYFSYDVKMKEKGDIPEGYSVSREKKERFSLILESASTNQTSMYLCASSTGSTNEKLFFGSGTQLSVL.

The V call is TRBV30, the J call TRBJ2-7, with D perhaps matching TRBD1 (5 bases). This CDR3 is built from 13 residues. CDR1 GTSNPN and CDR2 SVGIG come from the germline V gene (reference sequence). Trimming shortened V by 8 bases and J by 2 bases, and 16 bases separated the two germline ends. CDR3 nucleotide sequence: TGTGCCGCGAGAACCAGGGCTACCTACGAGCAGTACTTC. This sequence encodes CAARTRATYEQYF.

The rearrangement joins TRBV9 to TRBJ2-1; D is perhaps TRBD2 (6 bases). Looked up from germline, CDR1 is SGDLS and CDR2 is YYNGEE. This CDR3 contains 13 residues. The ends were cut back, 4 bases at V and 7 bases at J, with 12 bases in the middle. The CDR3 here is CASSPRGVNEQFF. The CDR3 nucleotides read TGTGCCAGCAGCCCACGCGGGGTTAATGAGCAGTTCTTC. Combining the CDR3 with reference TRBV9 and TRBJ2-1 gives the whole variable domain DSGVTQTPKHLITATGQRVTLRCSPRSGDLSVYWYQQSLDQGLQFLIQYYNGEERAKGNILERFSAQQFPDLHSELNLSSLELGDSALYFCASSPRGVNEQFFGPGTRLTVL.

The rearrangement joins TRBV28 to TRBJ2-1, with a tentative D call TRBD1 (6 bases). The CDR3 loop spans 13 amino acids. Trimming took 6 bases from V and 9 from J, leaving 15 bases between them. Germline V lookup: CDR1 MDHEN, CDR2 SYDVKM. Here the CDR3 reads CASSSTGQREQFF. CDR3 DNA sequence: TGTGCCAGCAGCTCTACTGGACAGCGTGAGCAGTTCTTC.

V usage is TRBV27 and J usage is TRBJ1-5; D might be TRBD1 (6 bases). Germline V gives CDR1 MNHEY, CDR2 SMNVEV (reference sequence). The V and J ends lost 5 bases and 2 bases respectively, with 13 bases between them. The CDR3 loop spans 15 amino acids. The CDR3 DNA follows: TGTGCCAGCAGTCTAGGGGGTTATGGCAATCAGCCCCAGCATTTT. Translation gives CASSLGGYGNQPQHF.

The CDR3, as DNA: TGTGCCAGCAGCGTAGACCAGGGGGGTAATGAAAAACTGTTTTTT. As protein: CASSVDQGGNEKLFF. This chain uses TRBV9 with TRBJ1-4, with TRBD1 matching over 7 bases. V shed 0 bases, J shed 4 bases, and the junction held 3 bases outside the gene matches. Germline CDR1 and CDR2: SGDLS and YYNGEE. The length of the CDR3 is 15 residues.

V is TRBV10-3 and J is TRBJ1-2, with TRBD1 identical over 9 bases. Trimming took 0 bases from V and 1 from J; bases not matched to a gene: 3. Germline CDR1 is ENHRY and CDR2 is SYGVKD. The CDR3 is 16 amino acids. CDR3 sequence: CAISESRQGDNYGYTF. The CDR3 coding sequence is TGTGCCATCAGTGAGTCGAGACAGGGGGATAACTATGGCTACACCTTC.

This sequence joins TRBV18 and TRBJ2-2; TRBD2 aligns across 13 bases. The CDR3 has 16 residues. The junction had 4 bases not matched to a gene; V was cut back by 5 bases and J by 4 bases. In germline, CDR1 is KGHSH, CDR2 LQKENI. This CDR3 reads CASSATSGGRTGELFF. The CDR3 coding sequence is TGTGCCAGCTCAGCGACTAGCGGGGGGCGCACCGGGGAGCTGTTTTTT.

This sequence joins TRBV19 and TRBJ1-3, with D unresolved. This CDR3 comprises 15 residues. Germline loops: CDR1 LNHDA, CDR2 SQIVND (reference sequence). Trimming took off 1 base at V and 0 bases at J, with 7 bases between the two ends. The chain's CDR3 is CASSIGGYSGNTIYF. The DNA of the CDR3 is TGTGCCAGTAGTATAGGAGGGTACTCTGGAAACACCATATATTTT.

This clone is a singleton in its sample. The CDR3 loop reads CAWRFLANTGELFF. CDR3 in DNA: TGTGCCTGGAGGTTCCTCGCGAACACCGGGGAGCTGTTTTTT. This chain links TRBV30 with TRBJ2-2; D not certain. V dropped 3 bases and J dropped 0 bases, with 8 bases sitting between them. Germline V lookup: CDR1 GTSNPN, CDR2 SVGIG (reference sequence). The CDR3 consists of 14 residues.

The rearrangement uses TRBV14 and TRBJ1-1; the D is unclear. Looked up from germline, CDR1 is SGHDN and CDR2 is FVKESK. The CDR3 runs 15 residues. V gave up 0 bases and J gave up 9 bases, with 17 bases separating them. The CDR3 nucleotides are TGTGCCAGCAGCCAAGAAGGAGGCCAGATGTCTAAAGCTTTCTTT. Its translation: CASSQEGGQMSKAFF.

This sequence joins TRBV19 and TRBJ1-5; tentatively, D is TRBD1 (6 bases). Per the germline V gene, CDR1 is LNHDA and CDR2 is SQIVND (reference sequence). Trimming shortened V by 2 bases and J by 1 base, and 9 bases separated the two germline ends. The CDR3 totals 15 residues. CDR3 sequence (DNA): TGTGCCAGTAGTATACTCGGGACAAGCAATCAGCCCCAGCATTTT. Protein: CASSILGTSNQPQHF.

This chain uses TRBV9 with TRBJ2-3; 13 bases map to TRBD2. Trimming cost V 3 bases and J 2 bases; bases outside gene matches: 12. CDR1 and CDR2 from the germline V gene are SGDLS and YYNGEE. This CDR3 contains 19 residues. CDR3 amino acids: CASSAPLAGGPTPTDTQYF. The CDR3 region has the DNA TGTGCCAGCAGCGCCCCACTAGCGGGGGGGCCAACCCCCACAGATACGCAGTATTTT.

This rearrangement joins TRBV5-5 to TRBJ1-5; tentatively, D is TRBD1 (6 bases). This CDR3 is 16 amino acids long. Trimming took off 3 bases at V and 0 bases at J, with 13 bases between the two ends. The germline V gene has CDR1 SGHKS and CDR2 YYEKEE (reference sequence). The CDR3: CASSSDRPYSNQPQHF. In DNA, the CDR3 is TGTGCCAGCAGCTCAGACAGGCCCTATAGCAATCAGCCCCAGCATTTT.

V usage is TRBV5-4 and J usage is TRBJ2-3; 16 bases fit TRBD2. V lost 1 base, J lost 4 bases, and 3 bases stayed unmatched. Germline V gene data show CDR1 as SGHNT and CDR2 as YYREEE (reference sequence). The length of the CDR3 is 17 residues. The CDR3 loop is CASSLPGLAGGADTQYF. CDR3 nucleotide sequence: TGTGCCAGCAGCTTGCCGGGACTAGCGGGGGGGGCAGATACGCAGTATTTT.

The V gene is TRBV24-1, the J gene TRBJ2-7; maybe TRBD1 (5 bases). Germline V gene lookup returns CDR1 KGHDR and CDR2 SFDVKD. The ends were cut back, 9 bases at V and 6 bases at J, with 11 bases in the middle. The CDR3 length is 11 residues. CDR3 DNA: TGTGCCACCTCAAAGGGGTCCGAGCAGTACTTC. Its protein is CATSKGSEQYF.

The chain employs TRBV5-6 and TRBJ2-6, with 9 bases aligning to TRBD1. V was pared by 1 base and J by 4 bases, with 6 bases of the junction left unmatched. The germline V gene encodes CDR1 SGHDT and CDR2 YYEEEE. There are 17 residues in the CDR3. The CDR3 is CASSLTGGAEGANVLTF. In DNA form, the CDR3 reads TGTGCCAGCAGCTTGACAGGGGGCGCGGAAGGGGCCAACGTCCTGACTTTC.

V is TRBV4-1 and J is TRBJ1-5; TRBD1 agrees at 9 bases. The CDR3 extends over 14 amino acids. V was pared by 3 bases and J by 6 bases, with 3 bases of the junction left unmatched. Germline V CDR1 and CDR2: MGHRA, YSYEKL. The CDR3 region has the DNA TGCGCCAGCAGCCATACAGGGGGCAGTCAGCCCCAGCATTTT. Translating gives CASSHTGGSQPQHF.

V is TRBV12-3 or TRBV12-4 and J is TRBJ1-2; D is uncertain. The CDR3 length is 12 residues. Trimming removed 4 bases from V and 7 bases from J, with 10 bases in between. The CDR3 DNA reads as TGTGCCAGCAGTTACACCCAGTCTGGCTACACCTTC. This translates into CASSYTQSGYTF.